This TCR beta chain was identified during a study of neoadjuvant anti-PD-1 for oral cavity cancer. Clones were read by immunoSEQ multiplex PCR, and TCRdb kept only the in-frame ones, dropping some. The sample carries some 71,000 clones, 83% recorded once. V gave up 2 bases and J gave up 3 bases, with 3 bases separating them. The CDR3 is 12 amino acids. Germline loops: CDR1 SGDLS, CDR2 YYNGEE. This sample comprised PBMCs, obtained before nivolumab (anti-PD-1) treatment. V and J are TRBV9 and TRBJ2-1; D is unresolved. This TCR was recovered from a person aged 35-80 years with oral cavity squamous cell carcinoma. CDR3 protein: CASSVGYNEQFF. The DNA of the CDR3 is TGTGCCAGCAGCGTCGGCTACAATGAGCAGTTCTTC. Complete variable domain (other parts from reference TRBV9 and TRBJ2-1): DSGVTQTPKHLITATGQRVTLRCSPRSGDLSVYWYQQSLDQGLQFLIQYYNGEERAKGNILERFSAQQFPDLHSELNLSSLELGDSALYFCASSVGYNEQFFGPGTRLTVL.